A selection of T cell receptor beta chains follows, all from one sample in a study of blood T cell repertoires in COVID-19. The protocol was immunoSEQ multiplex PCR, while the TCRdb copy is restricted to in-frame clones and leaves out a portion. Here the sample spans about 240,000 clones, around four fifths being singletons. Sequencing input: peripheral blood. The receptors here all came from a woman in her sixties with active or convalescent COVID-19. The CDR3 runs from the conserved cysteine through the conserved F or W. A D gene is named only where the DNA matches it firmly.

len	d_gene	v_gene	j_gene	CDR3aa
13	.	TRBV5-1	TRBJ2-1	CASSTGNYNEQFF
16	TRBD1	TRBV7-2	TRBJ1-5	CASSSGQGSPYQPQHF
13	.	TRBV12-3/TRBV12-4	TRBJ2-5	CASSPDRKETQYF
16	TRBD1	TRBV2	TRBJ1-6	CASSDTGATINSPLHF
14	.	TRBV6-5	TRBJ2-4	CASRPDRAKNIQYF
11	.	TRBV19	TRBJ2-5	CASRGGETQYF
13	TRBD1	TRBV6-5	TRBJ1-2	CASQRQGNYGYTF
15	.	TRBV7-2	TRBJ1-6	CASSRGTWGNSPLHF
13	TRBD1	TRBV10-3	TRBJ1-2	CAIKGDSGYGYTF
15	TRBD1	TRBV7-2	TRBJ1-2	CASSLVPRGADGYTF
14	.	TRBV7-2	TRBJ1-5	CASSSRVGNQPQHF
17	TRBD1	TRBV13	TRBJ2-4	CASSPQKGQASENIQYF
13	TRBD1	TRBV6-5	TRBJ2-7	CASSYTGEYEQYF
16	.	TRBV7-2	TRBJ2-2	CASRSWAGTGAGELFF
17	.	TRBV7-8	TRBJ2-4	CASSLRPTGLTKNIQYF
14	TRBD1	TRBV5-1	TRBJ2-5	CASRPGGPRETQYF
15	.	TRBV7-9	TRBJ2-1	CASSWRQGGYSEQFF
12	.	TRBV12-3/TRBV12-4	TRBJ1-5	CASSYGEQPQHF
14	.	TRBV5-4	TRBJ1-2	CASSTRPGDYGYTF
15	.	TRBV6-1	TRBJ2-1	CASSEMRASYNEQFF
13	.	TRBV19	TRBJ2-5	CASSQGGEETQYF
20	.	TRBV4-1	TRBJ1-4	CASSQEMLGLGRRENEKLFF
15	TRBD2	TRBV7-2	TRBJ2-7	CASSLSPSGGLEQYF
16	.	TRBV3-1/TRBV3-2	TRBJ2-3	CASSPPSSYSTDTQYF
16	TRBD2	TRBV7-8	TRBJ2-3	CASRSMRGRGTDTQYF
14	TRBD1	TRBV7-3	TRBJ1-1	CASRRDRGDTEAFF
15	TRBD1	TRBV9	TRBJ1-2	CASSSTGTGLLGYTF
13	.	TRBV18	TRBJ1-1	CASSLTGNTEAFF
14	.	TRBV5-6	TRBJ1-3	CASSFGTAGNTIYF
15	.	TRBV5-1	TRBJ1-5	CASSLNGQSNQPQHF
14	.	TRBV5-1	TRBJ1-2	CASSSPQGNYGYTF